This T cell receptor (beta chain) derives from a study of beta chain features in type 1 diabetes. Looked up from germline, CDR1 is SNHLY and CDR2 is FYNNEI. Trimming removed 2 bases at V and 4 bases at J, with 14 bases between. There are 15 residues in the CDR3. The study reverse transcribed the entire isolated RNA, so it sequenced expressed TCRB transcripts. This table comes from immunoSEQ multiplex PCR, and its TCRdb copy is limited to in-frame clones, with some not included. The sample has more than 95,000 clones, approximately 30% seen once. The authors took one heparinised blood draw, averaging approximately 0.12 L, from each donor. General study points: Shortening of TCRB CDR3s, moderate but significant, appeared in all four CD4+ subsets of Type 1 diabetes patients.

Comment on this clone: Antigen specificity is unknown.

The receptor was derived from a woman aged 18 to 35 with type 1 diabetes. This chain uses TRBV2 with TRBJ2-5, with TRBD1 as a possible D gene (5 bases). Input material: central memory CD4+ T cells from blood. CDR3 bases: TGTGCCAGCAGTGAACAGGGTTTTCAGGGAGAGACCCAGTACTTC. Encoded protein: CASSEQGFQGETQYF.